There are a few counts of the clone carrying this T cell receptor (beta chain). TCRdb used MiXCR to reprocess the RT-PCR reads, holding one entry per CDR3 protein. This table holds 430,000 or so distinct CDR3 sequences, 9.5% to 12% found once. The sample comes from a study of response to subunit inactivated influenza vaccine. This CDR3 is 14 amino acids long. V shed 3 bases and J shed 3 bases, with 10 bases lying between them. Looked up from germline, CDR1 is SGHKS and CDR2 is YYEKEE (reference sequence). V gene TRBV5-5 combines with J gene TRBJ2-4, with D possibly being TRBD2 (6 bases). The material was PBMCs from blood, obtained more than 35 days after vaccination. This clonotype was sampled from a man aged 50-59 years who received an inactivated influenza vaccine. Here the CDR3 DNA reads TGTGCCAGCAGCTCGGAGGGGCTCAAAAACATTCAGTACTTC. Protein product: CASSSEGLKNIQYF.